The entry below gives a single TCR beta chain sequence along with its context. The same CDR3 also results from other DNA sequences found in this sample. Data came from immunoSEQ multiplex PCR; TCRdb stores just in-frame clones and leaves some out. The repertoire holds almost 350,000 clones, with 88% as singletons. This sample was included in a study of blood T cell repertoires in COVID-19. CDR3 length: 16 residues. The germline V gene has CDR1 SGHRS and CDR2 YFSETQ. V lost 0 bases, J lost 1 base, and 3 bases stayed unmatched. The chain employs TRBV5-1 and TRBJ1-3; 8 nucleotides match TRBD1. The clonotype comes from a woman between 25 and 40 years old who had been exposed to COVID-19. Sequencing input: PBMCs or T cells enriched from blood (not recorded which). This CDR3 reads CASSLGQGASGNTIYF. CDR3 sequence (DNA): TGCGCCAGCAGCTTGGGTCAGGGGGCTTCTGGAAACACCATATATTTT.